The 15 T cell receptor beta chains in this list originate from one sample, sequenced in a study of cytotoxic CD8 clonotypes in ibrutinib-treated CLL. The table came from immunoSEQ multiplex PCR; TCRdb's copy has only in-frame clones and leaves some out. The table includes 90,000 to 100,000 clones, approximately 78% detected once. Sequencing used PBMCs, obtained after 12 months of ibrutinib treatment. The receptors derive from a human donor with chronic lymphocytic leukemia.

This clone was seen ten or more times. This chain uses TRBV19 with TRBJ1-6, with D unclear. From germline, CDR1 is LNHDA and CDR2 SQIVND (reference sequence). Deletions cut 5 bases from V and 8 bases from J, with 10 bases between. The CDR3 has 13 residues. This CDR3 is CASSPQDDSPLHF. The CDR3 nucleotides are TGTGCCAGTAGTCCCCAAGATGATTCACCCCTCCACTTT.

The chain carries TRBV4-1 and TRBJ2-3, with a tentative D call TRBD2 (7 bases). The CDR3 has 19 amino acids. Germline V gene data show CDR1 as MGHRA and CDR2 as YSYEKL. Trimming took off 0 bases at V and 5 bases at J, with 24 bases between the two ends. The DNA of the CDR3 is TGCGCCAGCAGCCAAGAGGCGGGTCTTCGGGGGGCCATGGGAGATACGCAGTATTTT. Encoded protein: CASSQEAGLRGAMGDTQYF.

The chain carries TRBV5-6 and TRBJ2-5; TRBD1 aligns across 8 bases. CDR1 and CDR2 from the germline V gene are SGHDT and YYEEEE. This CDR3 is built from 15 residues. V shed 4 bases, J shed 4 bases, and the junction held 9 bases outside the gene matches. The CDR3 loop is CASSTTGAGVETQYF. In DNA form, the CDR3 reads TGTGCCAGCAGCACGACAGGGGCCGGAGTAGAGACCCAGTACTTC.

The chain carries TRBV5-1 and TRBJ2-5; D possibly matches TRBD1 or TRBD2 (6 bases each). V gave up 4 bases and J gave up 1 base, with 17 bases separating them. The V gene's germline CDR1 is SGHRS and CDR2 YFSETQ. The length of the CDR3 is 16 residues. CDR3 sequence reads: CASSPAPGGRQETQYF. The CDR3 DNA is TGCGCCAGCAGCCCCGCCCCCGGGGGCCGCCAAGAGACCCAGTACTTC.

The V call is TRBV30, the J call TRBJ1-2; 9 bases map to TRBD1. Germline lookup yields CDR1 GTSNPN and CDR2 SVGIG (reference sequence). This CDR3 region has 14 residues. Trimming cost V 4 bases and J 4 bases; bases outside gene matches: 7. This CDR3 is CAWMDRGTPYGYTF. DNA for the CDR3: TGTGCCTGGATGGACAGGGGAACGCCCTATGGCTACACCTTC.

The genes are TRBV27 and TRBJ2-5; the D call may be TRBD1 or TRBD2 (5 bases each). CDR1 and CDR2 (germline): MNHEY, SMNVEV (reference sequence). This CDR3 has 15 residues. The V and J ends lost 8 bases and 3 bases respectively, with 19 bases between them. CDR3 DNA sequence: TGTGCCAGCGCCAGAAGATGGGGGTTCGAAGAGACCCAGTACTTC. Residues: CASARRWGFEETQYF.

This chain joins TRBV30 and TRBJ1-2, with unresolved D. Trimming stripped 7 bases from V and 5 bases from J, with 11 bases between. Per germline, CDR1 GTSNPN and CDR2 SVGIG (reference sequence). The CDR3 runs 11 residues. The CDR3 protein is CAFSRAYGYTF. The CDR3 DNA reads TGTGCCTTTTCAAGGGCATATGGCTACACCTTC.

The V and J genes are TRBV7-8 and TRBJ1-1; no definite D call. V lost 3 bases, J lost 1 base, and 12 bases lay in between. CDR1 is SGHVS and CDR2 is FQNEAQ in the germline V gene. The CDR3 runs 15 residues. The CDR3 sequence: CASSFQEGSNTEAFF. CDR3 nucleotide sequence: TGTGCCAGCAGCTTTCAAGAGGGTTCGAACACTGAAGCTTTCTTT.

The gene calls are TRBV23-1 and TRBJ1-5; TRBD1 matches 9 bases. TRBV23-1 is an ORF, and what it does is uncertain. This CDR3 has 14 residues. Trimming cost V 6 bases and J 2 bases; bases outside gene matches: 2. The CDR3 nucleotides are TGCGCCAGCAGAACAGGGGGCGGCAATCAGCCCCAGCATTTT. Its protein product is CASRTGGGNQPQHF.

The rearrangement joins TRBV5-5 to TRBJ1-2; 7 nucleotides agree with TRBD1. Germline-derived CDR1 and CDR2 are SGHKS and YYEKEE (reference sequence). The CDR3 sequence is 15 residues long. J lost 6 bases, V lost 4 bases, and 12 bases had no gene match. CDR3 DNA: TGTGCCAGCAGCCTAACCCCGACAGGGAGGGATGGCTACACCTTC. Its protein is CASSLTPTGRDGYTF.

This chain joins TRBV5-1 and TRBJ1-1; 8 positions match TRBD1. V lost 1 base to trimming and J lost 5 bases; unmatched junction nucleotides: 4. The CDR3 contains 14 residues. Germline V gene lookup returns CDR1 SGHRS and CDR2 YFSETQ. CDR3 in DNA: TGCGCCAGCAGCTTGTCAGGGGGCGTTACTGAAGCTTTCTTT. Translating it yields CASSLSGGVTEAFF.

This clone was detected a few times. This CDR3 reads CASSSGAYEQYF. Here the CDR3 DNA reads TGCGCCAGCTCCTCGGGGGCCTACGAGCAGTACTTC. The genes are TRBV5-1 and TRBJ2-7; possible D gene TRBD2, 6 bases. In germline, CDR1 is SGHRS, CDR2 YFSETQ. This CDR3 region has 12 residues. V was trimmed by 7 bases and J by 2 bases, leaving 10 bases between them. Full variable domain (remainder filled in from reference TRBV5-1 and TRBJ2-7): KAGVTQTPRYLIKTRGQQVTLSCSPISGHRSVSWYQQTPGQGLQFLFEYFSETQRNKGNFPGRFSGRQFSNSRSEMNVSTLELGDSALYLCASSSGAYEQYFGPGTRLTVT.

This clone has more than one count but fewer than ten. The genes are TRBV25-1 and TRBJ1-5; D unresolved. There are 14 residues in the CDR3. Trimming shortened V by 0 bases and J by 3 bases, and 6 bases separated the two germline ends. Germline V CDR1 and CDR2: MGHDK, SYGVNS. Here the CDR3 DNA reads TGTGCCAGCAGTGAATATGTAACCAATCAGCCCCAGCATTTT. Its protein is CASSEYVTNQPQHF.

The chain carries TRBV7-9 and TRBJ1-1; tentative D call: TRBD1 (5 bases). V lost 5 bases to trimming and J lost 7 bases, with 14 bases between them. The CDR3 is made up of 13 amino acids. The germline CDR1 and CDR2 sequences are SEHNR and FQNEAQ (reference sequence). Written as DNA, the CDR3 is TGTGCCAGCAGCCCCCTCCGACAGTTTGAAGCTTTCTTT. Residues: CASSPLRQFEAFF.

The V call is TRBV5-1, the J call TRBJ2-7; 11 nucleotides align to TRBD1. CDR3 length: 15 residues. The junction had 4 bases not matched to a gene; V was cut back by 3 bases and J by 2 bases. Germline CDR1 is SGHRS and CDR2 is YFSETQ. The CDR3 loop is CASSSPGQGAYEQYF. The CDR3 nucleotides are TGCGCCAGCAGCTCACCGGGACAGGGGGCCTACGAGCAGTACTTC.